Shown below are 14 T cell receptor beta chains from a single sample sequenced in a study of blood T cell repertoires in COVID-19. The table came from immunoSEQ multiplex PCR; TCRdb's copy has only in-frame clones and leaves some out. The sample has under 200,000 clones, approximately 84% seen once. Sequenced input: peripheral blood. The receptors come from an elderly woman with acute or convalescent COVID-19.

For the CDR3, the DNA is TGTGCCAGCAGTAATCAGGGGGCAAATTCACCCCTCCACTTT. Translating it yields CASSNQGANSPLHF. The chain carries TRBV6-5 and TRBJ1-6, with 8 bases that match TRBD1. V shed 5 bases and J 7 bases; nucleotides not matched to a gene: 4. Germline CDR1 is MNHEY and CDR2 is SVGAGI. The CDR3 runs 14 residues.

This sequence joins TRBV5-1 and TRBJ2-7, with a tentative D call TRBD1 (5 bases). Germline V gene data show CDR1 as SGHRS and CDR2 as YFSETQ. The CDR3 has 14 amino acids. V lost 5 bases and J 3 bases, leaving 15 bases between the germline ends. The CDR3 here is CASSLQGLGYEQYF. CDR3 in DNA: TGCGCCAGCAGTCTTCAGGGTTTGGGCTACGAGCAGTACTTC.

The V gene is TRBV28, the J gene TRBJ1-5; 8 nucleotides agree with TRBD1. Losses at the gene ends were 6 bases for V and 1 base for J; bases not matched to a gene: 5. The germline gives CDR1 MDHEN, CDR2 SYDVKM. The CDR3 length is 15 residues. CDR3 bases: TGTGCCAGCAGCACAGGGGGATCGAGCAATCAGCCCCAGCATTTT. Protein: CASSTGGSSNQPQHF.

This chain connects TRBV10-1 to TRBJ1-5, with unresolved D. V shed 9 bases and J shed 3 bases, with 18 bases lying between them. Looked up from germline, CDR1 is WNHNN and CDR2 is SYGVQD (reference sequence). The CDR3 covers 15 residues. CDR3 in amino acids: CASIIIWEDNQPQHF. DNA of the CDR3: TGCGCCAGTATCATAATTTGGGAGGACAATCAGCCCCAGCATTTT.

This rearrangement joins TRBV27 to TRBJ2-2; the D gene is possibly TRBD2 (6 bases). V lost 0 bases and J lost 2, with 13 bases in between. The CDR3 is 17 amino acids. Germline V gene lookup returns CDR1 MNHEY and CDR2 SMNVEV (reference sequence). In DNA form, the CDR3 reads TGTGCCAGCAGTTTATCAACGGGAGAGTCTAACACCGGGGAGCTGTTTTTT. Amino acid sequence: CASSLSTGESNTGELFF.

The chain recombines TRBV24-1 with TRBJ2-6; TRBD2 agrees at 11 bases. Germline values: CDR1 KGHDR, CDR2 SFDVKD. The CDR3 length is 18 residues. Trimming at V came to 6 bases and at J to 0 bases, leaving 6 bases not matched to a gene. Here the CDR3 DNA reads TGTGCCACCAGTCCAGGGCTAGCGGGAGGCTCTGGGGCCAACGTCCTGACTTTC. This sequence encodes CATSPGLAGGSGANVLTF.

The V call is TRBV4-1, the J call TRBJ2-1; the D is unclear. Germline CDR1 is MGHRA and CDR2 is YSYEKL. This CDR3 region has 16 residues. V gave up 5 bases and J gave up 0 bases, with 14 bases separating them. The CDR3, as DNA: TGCGCCAGCAGCATTACCAGCCGGAGCTCCTACAATGAGCAGTTCTTC. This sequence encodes CASSITSRSSYNEQFF.

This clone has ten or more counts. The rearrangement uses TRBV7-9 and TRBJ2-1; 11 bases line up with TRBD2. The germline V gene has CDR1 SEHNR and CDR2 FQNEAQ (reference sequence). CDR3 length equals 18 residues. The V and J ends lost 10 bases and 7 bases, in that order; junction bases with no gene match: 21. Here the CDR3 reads CATIIAGGPERWYNEQFF. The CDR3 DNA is TGTGCCACCATCATAGCGGGAGGGCCCGAAAGGTGGTATAATGAGCAGTTCTTC.

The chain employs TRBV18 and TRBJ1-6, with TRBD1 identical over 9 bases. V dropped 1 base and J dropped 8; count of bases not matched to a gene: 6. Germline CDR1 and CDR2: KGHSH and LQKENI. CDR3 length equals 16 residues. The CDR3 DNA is TGTGCCAGCTCACCACTCGAGAGACAGGGGGATTCACCCCTCCACTTT. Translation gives CASSPLERQGDSPLHF.

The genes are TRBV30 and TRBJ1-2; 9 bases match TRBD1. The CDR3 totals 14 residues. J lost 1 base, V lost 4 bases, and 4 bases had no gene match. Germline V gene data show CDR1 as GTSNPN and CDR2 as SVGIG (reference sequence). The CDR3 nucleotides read TGTGCCTGGACTGGACAGGGGATTAACTATGGCTACACCTTC. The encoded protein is CAWTGQGINYGYTF. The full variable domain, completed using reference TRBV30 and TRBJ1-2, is SQTIHQWPATLVQPVGSPLSLECTVEGTSNPNLYWYRQAAGRGLQLLFYSVGIGQISSEVPQNLSASRPQDRQFILSSKKLLLSDSGFYLCAWTGQGINYGYTFGSGTRLTVV.

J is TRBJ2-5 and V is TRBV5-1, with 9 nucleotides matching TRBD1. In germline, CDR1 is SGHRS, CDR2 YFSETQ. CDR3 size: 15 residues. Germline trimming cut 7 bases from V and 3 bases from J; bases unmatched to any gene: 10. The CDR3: CASRVAGQGKETQYF. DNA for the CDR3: TGCGCCAGCCGGGTGGCCGGACAGGGGAAAGAGACCCAGTACTTC.

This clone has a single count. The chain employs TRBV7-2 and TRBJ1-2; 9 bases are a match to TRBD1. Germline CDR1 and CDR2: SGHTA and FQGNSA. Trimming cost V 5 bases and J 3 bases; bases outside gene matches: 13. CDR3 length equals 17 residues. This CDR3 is CASSAGTGIRIDYGYTF. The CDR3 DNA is TGTGCCAGCAGCGCCGGGACAGGGATTAGAATCGACTATGGCTACACCTTC.

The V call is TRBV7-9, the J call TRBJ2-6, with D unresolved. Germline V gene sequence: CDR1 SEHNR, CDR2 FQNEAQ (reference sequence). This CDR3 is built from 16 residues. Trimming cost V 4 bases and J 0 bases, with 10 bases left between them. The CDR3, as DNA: TGTGCCAGCAGCTCGCCTATCTACTCTGGGGCCAACGTCCTGACTTTC. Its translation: CASSSPIYSGANVLTF.

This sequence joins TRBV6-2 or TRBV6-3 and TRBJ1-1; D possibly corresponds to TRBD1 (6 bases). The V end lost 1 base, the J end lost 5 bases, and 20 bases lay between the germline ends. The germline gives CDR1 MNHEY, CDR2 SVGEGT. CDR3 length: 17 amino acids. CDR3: CASSYYKVGAVGTEAFF. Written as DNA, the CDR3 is TGTGCCAGCAGTTACTATAAAGTGGGGGCAGTTGGGACTGAAGCTTTCTTT.